Below are 9 T cell receptor beta chains sequenced from a single sample in a study of early T cells in non-severe SARS-CoV-2 infection. One entry per CDR3 protein results from TCRdb running MiXCR on the 5' RACE reads. The data contain under 140,000 distinct CDR3 sequences, 10% to 15% of them singletons. The source material was whole blood, sampled at baseline. Every receptor here comes from an adult who was a healthcare worker with PCR-confirmed SARS-CoV-2 infection or an uninfected control (not recorded which).

This rearrangement joins TRBV18 to TRBJ1-1; tentative D call: TRBD1 (5 bases). The length of the CDR3 is 15 residues. CDR1 and CDR2 (germline): KGHSH, LQKENI. V was clipped by 0 bases and J by 1 base, with 9 bases between them. The CDR3 spells CASSPPGQPNTEAFF. The CDR3 region has the DNA TGTGCCAGCTCACCACCGGGGCAGCCGAACACTGAAGCTTTCTTT. The complete variable domain, with remaining parts taken from reference TRBV18 and TRBJ1-1, reads NAGVMQNPRHLVRRRGQEARLRCSPMKGHSHVYWYRQLPEEGLKFMVYLQKENIIDESGMPKERFSAEFPKEGPSILRIQQVVRGDSAAYFCASSPPGQPNTEAFFGQGTRLTVV.

This clonotype was seen ten or more times. V gene TRBV29-1 combines with J gene TRBJ1-1; no reliable D call. Germline CDR1 and CDR2: SQVTM and ANQGSEA. The CDR3 is 11 residues long. V lost 4 bases, J lost 1 base, and 4 bases lay in between. The DNA for the CDR3 is TGCAGCGTTGTAGGGAACACTGAAGCTTTCTTT. This codes for CSVVGNTEAFF. Complete variable domain (other parts from reference TRBV29-1 and TRBJ1-1): SAVISQKPSRDICQRGTSLTIQCQVDSQVTMMFWYRQQPGQSLTLIATANQGSEATYESGFVIDKFPISRPNLTFSTLTVSNMSPEDSSIYLCSVVGNTEAFFGQGTRLTVV.

In DNA form, the CDR3 reads TGTGCCAGCAGTCGGGAGAGCTCTGGAAACACCATATATTTT. Amino acid sequence: CASSRESSGNTIYF. The chain uses TRBV2 and TRBJ1-3; no clear D. The CDR3 runs to 14 residues. Per germline, CDR1 SNHLY and CDR2 FYNNEI. The V end was cut by 5 bases, the J end by 0 bases, with 8 bases between.

This clonotype is medium-sized within its sample. The chain combines TRBV9 with TRBJ1-1; a weak D match, TRBD1 (5 bases). This CDR3 region has 13 residues. Trimming left V 3 bases short and J 7 bases short, with 13 bases between. CDR1 and CDR2 from the germline V gene are SGDLS and YYNGEE. The CDR3 DNA is TGTGCCAGCAGCGGGCAGGGCGCTTATGAAGCTTTCTTT. It specifies CASSGQGAYEAFF.

This clonotype has more than one count but fewer than ten. The chain links TRBV7-8 to TRBJ1-6, with TRBD1 matching 9 bases. Germline loops: CDR1 SGHVS, CDR2 FQNEAQ. CDR3 length equals 15 residues. The trim removed 1 base at V and 10 bases at J, leaving 5 bases unmatched. The CDR3 DNA reads TGTGCCAGCAGCTTAGGACAGGGGGGAAGATCACCCCTCCACTTT. It yields the protein CASSLGQGGRSPLHF.

V usage is TRBV4-1 and J usage is TRBJ2-7; D is possibly TRBD2 (7 bases). The V gene lost 1 base and the J gene lost 5 bases, with 12 bases spanning the gap. CDR1 MGHRA and CDR2 YSYEKL come from the germline V gene. This CDR3 is built from 14 residues. CDR3: CASSQGTRGDEQYF. For the CDR3, the DNA is TGCGCCAGCAGCCAAGGGACTAGGGGGGACGAGCAGTACTTC.

The chain couples TRBV7-2 to TRBJ1-2; tentative D call: TRBD1 (5 bases). The CDR3 has 14 amino acids. Trimming removed 1 base from V and 3 bases from J, with 9 bases in between. The germline gives CDR1 SGHTA, CDR2 FQGNSA. CDR3 sequence reads: CASSLGQTYYGYTF. The DNA of the CDR3 is TGTGCCAGCAGCTTAGGACAGACGTACTATGGCTACACCTTC.

The V and J genes are TRBV28 and TRBJ1-5; the D gene is possibly TRBD1 (5 bases). CDR1 MDHEN and CDR2 SYDVKM come from the germline V gene. V was pared by 6 bases and J by 7 bases, with 16 bases between. The length of the CDR3 is 14 residues. Written as DNA, the CDR3 is TGTGCCAGCAGCCTGCCGCAGGGTGGCCAGCCCCAGCATTTT. It codes for CASSLPQGGQPQHF.

The V call is TRBV29-1, the J call TRBJ2-5; D gene unclear. This CDR3 has 13 amino acids. Trimming took 1 base from V and 0 from J, leaving 6 bases between them. Germline V gene sequence: CDR1 SQVTM, CDR2 ANQGSEA. CDR3 DNA: TGCAGCGTTGAAGCGACGGACCAAGAGACCCAGTACTTC. Amino acid sequence: CSVEATDQETQYF.